The 21 T cell receptor beta chains below all came from one sample that was sequenced in a study of cytomegalovirus exposure and HLA in healthy donors. This PCR relied on a set of 60 Vbeta primers and 13 Jbeta primers. Produced via immunoSEQ multiplex PCR; TCRdb's table is partial and in-frame only. The sample gives around 150,000 clones, around 80% of which show up once; around 7.7% is in the top ten. The sample comprised PBMCs. These receptors were obtained from a woman aged 25-40 years in good health and CMV-seropositive.

This chain joins TRBV7-2 and TRBJ2-1; the D gene is possibly TRBD2 (6 bases). Germline-derived CDR1 and CDR2 are SGHTA and FQGNSA. The CDR3 is 14 amino acids. Trimming took off 7 bases at V and 4 bases at J, with 14 bases between the two ends. The CDR3: CASKLAALYNEQFF. Here the CDR3 DNA reads TGTGCCAGCAAGTTAGCGGCCCTTTACAATGAGCAGTTCTTC.

The chain couples TRBV15 to TRBJ1-2; tentative D call: TRBD1 (5 bases). This CDR3 region has 14 residues. V lost 0 bases and J 6 bases, leaving 11 bases between the germline ends. Germline V CDR1 and CDR2: LNHNV, YYDKDF (reference sequence). CDR3 in amino acids: CATSREGDWDGYTF. In nucleotides, the CDR3 is TGTGCCACCAGCAGAGAAGGGGATTGGGATGGCTACACCTTC. Filled out from reference TRBV15 and TRBJ1-2, the complete variable domain reads DAMVIQNPRYQVTQFGKPVTLSCSQTLNHNVMYWYQQKSSQAPKLLFHYYDKDFNNEADTPDNFQSRRPNTSFCFLDIRSPGLGDTAMYLCATSREGDWDGYTFGSGTRLTVV.

V and J are TRBV18 and TRBJ2-1; 8 bases agree with TRBD2. The CDR3 runs to 19 residues. Trimming at V came to 3 bases and at J to 6 bases, leaving 19 bases not matched to a gene. Germline CDR1 and CDR2: KGHSH and LQKENI. CDR3 region: CASSPRFLAGRGLGNEQFF. CDR3 bases: TGTGCCAGCTCACCCAGGTTCCTAGCGGGCAGAGGTCTCGGCAATGAGCAGTTCTTC.

The chain is built from TRBV5-1 and TRBJ2-1, with 16 bases that match TRBD2. CDR3 size: 20 residues. V dropped 3 bases and J dropped 0; count of bases not matched to a gene: 9. The germline CDR1 and CDR2 sequences are SGHRS and YFSETQ. CDR3 in amino acids: CASSSLGTSGGGSSYNEQFF. CDR3 bases: TGCGCCAGCAGCTCGCTTGGGACTAGCGGGGGGGGAAGCTCCTACAATGAGCAGTTCTTC.

This clone was counted a few times. This chain links TRBV6-6 with TRBJ1-1, with 7 bases that match TRBD1. Per germline, CDR1 MNHNY and CDR2 SVGAGI (reference sequence). The junction had 3 bases not matched to a gene; V was cut back by 5 bases and J by 0 bases. The CDR3 length is 14 residues. The CDR3 nucleotides read TGTGCCAGCAGTAACAGGGGTATGAACACTGAAGCTTTCTTT. Residues: CASSNRGMNTEAFF.

The CDR3 sequence is CASSTQLAGGTDTQYF. The CDR3 DNA reads TGTGCCAGCAGCACCCAATTAGCGGGGGGCACAGATACGCAGTATTTT. The rearrangement joins TRBV4-2 to TRBJ2-3, with 9 bases identical to TRBD2. CDR1 is LGHNA and CDR2 is YNFKEQ in the germline V gene. V lost 5 bases and J lost 1; bases outside the gene matches: 7. The CDR3 is 16 amino acids.

The chain recombines TRBV28 with TRBJ2-3; TRBD2 aligns across 8 bases. From germline, CDR1 is MDHEN and CDR2 SYDVKM. The CDR3 is 17 amino acids. V lost 4 bases and J lost 3; bases outside the gene matches: 12. The CDR3 bases are TGTGCCAGCAGTTCCTTACTAGGCGGGGGGCAAACAGATACGCAGTATTTT. This codes for CASSSLLGGGQTDTQYF. Together with reference TRBV28 and TRBJ2-3, the CDR3 gives the full variable domain: DVKVTQSSRYLVKRTGEKVFLECVQDMDHENMFWYRQDPGLGLRLIYFSYDVKMKEKGDIPEGYSVSREKKERFSLILESASTNQTSMYLCASSSLLGGGQTDTQYFGPGTRLTVL.

V gene TRBV7-5 combines with J gene TRBJ1-3; the D call in the table, TRBD1, was not verified against the DNA. TRBV7-5 is termed a pseudogene. This CDR3 is built from 23 residues. In DNA form, the CDR3 reads TGTGCCAGAAGTGAGGAGGGGGTGACAGGGAGTCGGCCAACCGCGCTCTCTGGAAACACCATATATTTT. Protein sequence: CARSEEGVTGSRPTALSGNTIYF.

The chain employs TRBV6-5 and TRBJ2-2; D gene uncertain. Deletions cut 3 bases from V and 4 bases from J, with 12 bases between. CDR3 length: 15 amino acids. Germline V lookup: CDR1 MNHEY, CDR2 SVGAGI. CDR3 sequence reads: CASSYEWSGTGELFF. The CDR3 bases are TGTGCCAGCAGTTATGAATGGTCGGGCACCGGGGAGCTGTTTTTT.

The chain is built from TRBV4-1 and TRBJ2-7, with TRBD1 identical over 9 bases. After removal of 0 bases from V and 7 bases from J, the junction contained 16 bases not matched to a gene. Per germline, CDR1 MGHRA and CDR2 YSYEKL. The CDR3 has 18 residues. The CDR3 protein is CASSQEVGGDRVSGEQYF. CDR3 sequence (DNA): TGCGCCAGCAGCCAAGAGGTGGGGGGGGACAGGGTGTCGGGAGAGCAGTACTTC.

The V call is TRBV30, the J call TRBJ1-1, with 7 bases lining up with TRBD1. After removal of 8 bases from V and 2 bases from J, the junction contained 5 bases not matched to a gene. From germline, CDR1 is GTSNPN and CDR2 SVGIG (reference sequence). The CDR3 has 12 amino acids. The CDR3 DNA reads TGTGCCGGAGACAGGGATAACACTGAAGCTTTCTTT. Amino acid sequence: CAGDRDNTEAFF.

The chain joins TRBV5-4 to TRBJ1-2, with D maybe TRBD1 (6 bases). V was shortened by 1 base and J by 8 bases, with 18 bases between the two germline ends. This CDR3 is 15 amino acids long. Germline assignment: CDR1 SGHNT and CDR2 YYREEE (reference sequence). The CDR3 nucleotides read TGTGCCAGCAGCTTGCGTGCTGGGGGGGGCGAAGGCTACACCTTC. This encodes CASSLRAGGGEGYTF.

The chain employs TRBV19 and TRBJ2-6; the D gene is possibly TRBD1 (5 bases). The CDR3 length is 15 residues. V was trimmed by 6 bases and J by 1 base, leaving 10 bases between them. Germline CDR1 reads LNHDA; CDR2 reads SQIVND (reference sequence). The CDR3 region is CASRGVESGANVLTF. The CDR3 nucleotides are TGTGCCAGTAGAGGGGTTGAGTCTGGGGCCAACGTCCTGACTTTC.

The chain joins TRBV5-1 to TRBJ2-3; D remains unclear. CDR1 and CDR2 (germline): SGHRS, YFSETQ. V lost 2 bases and J 2 bases, leaving 18 bases between the germline ends. The CDR3 runs to 17 residues. The CDR3 protein is CASSLHRGGATTDTQYF. The CDR3 DNA follows: TGCGCCAGCAGCTTACATCGAGGTGGAGCGACCACAGATACGCAGTATTTT.

The chain recombines TRBV9 with TRBJ2-6; 7 positions agree with TRBD1. Germline V gene sequence: CDR1 SGDLS, CDR2 YYNGEE. The CDR3 is made up of 15 amino acids. V lost 3 bases and J lost 0; bases outside the gene matches: 0. This chain's CDR3 is CASSGQGSGANVLTF. The CDR3 nucleotides are TGTGCCAGCAGCGGACAGGGCTCTGGGGCCAACGTCCTGACTTTC.

The gene calls are TRBV28 and TRBJ2-2; 16 bases match TRBD2. CDR1 and CDR2 from the germline V gene are MDHEN and SYDVKM. J lost 5 bases, V lost 6 bases, and 15 bases had no gene match. The CDR3 extends over 20 amino acids. Here the CDR3 DNA reads TGTGCCAGCAGACCAGCGGGACTAGCGGGGGGGCCATCGGGGACCGGGGAGCTGTTTTTT. It encodes CASRPAGLAGGPSGTGELFF.

This clone occurred a few times. The chain has TRBV27 and TRBJ1-1, with 9 bases aligning to TRBD1. The germline V gene encodes CDR1 MNHEY and CDR2 SMNVEV (reference sequence). The V and J ends lost 5 bases and 2 bases, in that order; junction bases with no gene match: 6. CDR3 length: 15 residues. This CDR3 is CASSEGQGINTEAFF. CDR3 in DNA: TGTGCCAGCAGTGAGGGACAGGGAATCAACACTGAAGCTTTCTTT.

This clone was detected only a few times. The rearrangement uses TRBV19 and TRBJ2-7; TRBD2 agrees at 7 bases. The CDR3 consists of 14 residues. The germline gives CDR1 LNHDA, CDR2 SQIVND (reference sequence). V gave up 5 bases and J gave up 8 bases; unmatched junction bases: 12. CDR3 coding DNA: TGTGCCAGTAGTCCACTGGGACTAATTACGAAGCAGTACTTC. This translates into CASSPLGLITKQYF.

This sequence joins TRBV15 and TRBJ1-1; D ambiguous. The CDR3 extends over 14 amino acids. V was trimmed by 3 bases and J by 0 bases, leaving 8 bases between them. Germline V CDR1 and CDR2: LNHNV, YYDKDF (reference sequence). In DNA form, the CDR3 reads TGTGCCACCAGCAGGTCAGGCATGAACACTGAAGCTTTCTTT. This gives the protein CATSRSGMNTEAFF.

V usage is TRBV2 and J usage is TRBJ1-5; 7 bases fit TRBD1. Germline values: CDR1 SNHLY, CDR2 FYNNEI. After removal of 5 bases from V and 6 bases from J, the junction contained 7 bases not matched to a gene. This CDR3 contains 14 residues. DNA for the CDR3: TGTGCCAGCAGTTTATCACAGGGGACTCAGCCCCAGCATTTT. Amino acids: CASSLSQGTQPQHF. The whole variable domain, filled in from reference TRBV2 and TRBJ1-5, reads EPEVTQTPSHQVTQMGQEVILRCVPISNHLYFYWYRQILGQKVEFLVSFYNNEISEKSEIFDDQFSVERPDGSNFTLKIRSTKLEDSAMYFCASSLSQGTQPQHFGDGTRLSIL.

The rearrangement joins TRBV28 to TRBJ2-5, with D perhaps TRBD1 (6 bases). The length of the CDR3 is 16 residues. V dropped 1 base and J dropped 2 bases, with 14 bases sitting between them. Germline V gives CDR1 MDHEN, CDR2 SYDVKM. The CDR3 DNA follows: TGTGCCAGCAGTTTATTTACGACAGGAGGACAAGAGACCCAGTACTTC. Protein sequence: CASSLFTTGGQETQYF.